A single sample is the source of the 2 T cell receptor beta chains below, sequenced in a study of tumor-infiltrating lymphocytes in localized non-small cell lung cancer. The protocol was immunoSEQ multiplex PCR, while the TCRdb copy is restricted to in-frame clones and leaves out a portion. The data contain 20,000 to 30,000 clones, around 75% of them seen just once; the ten biggest clones take up 6.3%. Input material: lung tumor tissue. These receptors were taken from a human donor with non-small cell lung cancer.

The chain has TRBV14 and TRBJ2-5; TRBD2 matches 8 bases. J was trimmed by 9 bases and V by 4 bases; bases with no gene match: 7. Germline V gene sequence: CDR1 SGHDN, CDR2 FVKESK. The CDR3 runs to 13 residues. For the CDR3, the DNA is TGTGCCAGCAGCCCGGGACTAGTGAATGCCCAGTACTTC. Translating it yields CASSPGLVNAQYF.

The J gene is TRBJ1-1, the V gene TRBV10-3; no definite D call. Germline V gene sequence: CDR1 ENHRY, CDR2 SYGVKD. Trimming removed 4 bases at V and 0 bases at J, with 6 bases between. This CDR3 comprises 13 residues. The CDR3 reads CAISVSVNTEAFF. As DNA, the CDR3 is TGTGCCATCAGTGTTTCGGTGAACACTGAAGCTTTCTTT.